Detailed here is one TCR beta chain. The sample holds other DNA sequences that translate to the same CDR3. These data come from a study of tumor T cells in aggressive B-cell lymphoma. The J segment lost 12 bases and the V segment lost 1 base, leaving 5 bases of the junction unmatched. Germline-derived CDR1 and CDR2 are SGHDN and FVKESK. The CDR3 has 13 amino acids. Data came from immunoSEQ multiplex PCR; TCRdb stores just in-frame clones and leaves some out. Altogether 5,000 to 7,000 clones are present, roughly 87% being singletons, with the ten largest covering 3% to 4%. The chain carries TRBV14 and TRBJ2-7; TRBD2 matches 11 bases. The specimen was tumor tissue. The clonotype originates from an adult with diffuse large B cell lymphoma. Some clones in this sample may be carry-over from other donors' samples. The CDR3: CASSQVTSGSLYF. In nucleotides, the CDR3 is TGTGCCAGCAGCCAAGTTACTAGCGGGAGTCTGTACTTC.